The 19 T cell receptor beta chains listed next were all sequenced from one sample in a study of response to subunit inactivated influenza vaccine. TCRdb reanalysed the RT-PCR reads using MiXCR and keeps one entry per CDR3 protein. The sample carries about 520,000 distinct CDR3 sequences, approximately 7.7% recorded once. The sample consisted of PBMCs from blood, taken around 25 months after vaccination. These receptors were collected from a man between 45 and 75 years old who received an inactivated influenza vaccine.

V gene TRBV11-2 combines with J gene TRBJ1-6; 7 bases fit TRBD1. This CDR3 has 14 amino acids. Trimming took 0 bases from V and 14 from J; bases not matched to a gene: 7. Germline V gives CDR1 SGHAT, CDR2 FQNNGV. CDR3 protein: CASSLDRGGFTLHF. CDR3 bases: TGTGCCAGCAGCTTAGACAGGGGGGGATTCACCCTCCACTTT.

The rearrangement uses TRBV7-9 and TRBJ2-1; D unclear. The CDR3 covers 11 residues. Looked up from germline, CDR1 is SEHNR and CDR2 is FQNEAQ (reference sequence). V lost 6 bases to trimming and J lost 6 bases, with 6 bases between them. The CDR3 loop reads CASRFSNEQFF. The CDR3 DNA follows: TGTGCCAGCAGGTTTAGCAATGAGCAGTTCTTC.

This clonotype was recorded at least ten times. This rearrangement joins TRBV29-1 to TRBJ1-2; TRBD1 matches at 7 bases. Germline V lookup: CDR1 SQVTM, CDR2 ANQGSEA. V was pared by 0 bases and J by 3 bases, with 13 bases of the junction left unmatched. This CDR3 is 17 amino acids long. CDR3 bases: TGCAGCGTTGAAGATACCCCTGCACAGGGGCGAGACTATGGCTACACCTTC. Protein sequence: CSVEDTPAQGRDYGYTF.

This clonotype was counted only a few times. The chain combines TRBV7-2 with TRBJ2-7; D unresolved. CDR3 size: 16 residues. V was clipped by 1 base and J by 1 base, with 14 bases between them. Germline V gene lookup returns CDR1 SGHTA and CDR2 FQGNSA. The CDR3 DNA sequence: TGTGCCAGCAGCTTAGTCTCATACCCTTCTTCCTACGAGCAGTACTTC. Translating it yields CASSLVSYPSSYEQYF. The full variable domain, completed using reference TRBV7-2 and TRBJ2-7, is GAGVSQSPSNKVTEKGKDVELRCDPISGHTALYWYRQSLGQGLEFLIYFQGNSAPDKSGLPSDRFSAERTGGSVSTLTIQRTQQEDSAVYLCASSLVSYPSSYEQYFGPGTRLTVT.

This chain uses TRBV6-1 with TRBJ2-3, with D tentatively TRBD1 (7 bases). Trimming removed 2 bases from V and 11 bases from J, with 20 bases in between. The CDR3 length is 15 residues. Looked up from germline, CDR1 is MNHNS and CDR2 is SASEGT. DNA of the CDR3: TGTGCCAGCAGTGAAAACTCCCTAGGAGGGGACAGGCAGTATTTT. Amino acid sequence: CASSENSLGGDRQYF.

This clonotype was seen at least ten times. V gene TRBV5-1 combines with J gene TRBJ2-1, with 8 bases that match TRBD1. V lost 4 bases to trimming and J lost 2 bases; unmatched junction nucleotides: 5. The CDR3 has 15 residues. Germline assignment: CDR1 SGHRS and CDR2 YFSETQ. CDR3 in DNA: TGCGCCAGCAGCCAGGGGACAGGTCCCTACAATGAGCAGTTCTTC. This codes for CASSQGTGPYNEQFF.

This clonotype was detected many times. This chain connects TRBV7-8 to TRBJ2-7, with 7 bases that match TRBD2. This CDR3 spans 16 amino acids. With V trimmed by 4 bases and J by 7 bases, 16 bases remained unmatched. CDR1 SGHVS and CDR2 FQNEAQ come from the germline V gene. As DNA, the CDR3 is TGTGCCAGCAGCTCCGATTTGGGGAGGGCCTTCTTTGAGCAGTACTTC. Its translation is CASSSDLGRAFFEQYF.

The CDR3 loop reads CASRQGEAPQHF. In nucleotides, the CDR3 is TGTGCCAGCAGACAGGGGGAAGCGCCCCAGCATTTT. This chain joins TRBV6-1 and TRBJ1-5, with 8 bases lining up with TRBD1. Germline V gene lookup returns CDR1 MNHNS and CDR2 SASEGT. Trimming took 6 bases from V and 9 from J; bases not matched to a gene: 4. CDR3 length: 12 amino acids.

This clonotype was detected ten times or more. The chain has TRBV6-2 or TRBV6-3 and TRBJ2-7; 8 positions agree with TRBD2. The CDR3 is 13 residues long. Trimming took 10 bases from V and 2 from J; bases not matched to a gene: 7. Germline V gene lookup returns CDR1 MNHEY and CDR2 SVGEGT. CDR3 region: CATAGVGTYEQYF. The CDR3 coding sequence is TGTGCCACAGCGGGAGTTGGGACCTACGAGCAGTACTTC.

This clonotype was counted at least ten times. V gene TRBV5-6 combines with J gene TRBJ2-1; D not certain. Per germline, CDR1 SGHDT and CDR2 YYEEEE. The CDR3 runs 14 residues. Trimming shortened V by 0 bases and J by 5 bases, and 9 bases separated the two germline ends. The CDR3 is CASSLVPNNNEQFF. Written as DNA, the CDR3 is TGTGCCAGCAGCTTGGTTCCGAATAACAATGAGCAGTTCTTC.

CDR3 sequence: CASSPGQGLTDTQYF. DNA for the CDR3: TGTGCCAGCAGTCCCGGACAGGGCCTCACAGATACGCAGTATTTT. This chain uses TRBV12-3 or TRBV12-4 with TRBJ2-3; 8 bases fit TRBD1. This CDR3 contains 15 residues. V lost 5 bases, J lost 2 bases, and 6 bases stayed unmatched.

The V gene is TRBV20-1, the J gene TRBJ2-1; D might be TRBD2 (6 bases). Trimming took off 7 bases at V and 2 bases at J, with 15 bases between the two ends. Germline CDR1 is DFQATT and CDR2 is SNEGSKA (reference sequence). The CDR3 consists of 14 residues. The CDR3 reads CSGRAPNTYNEQFF. In nucleotides, the CDR3 is TGCAGTGGGAGGGCCCCAAACACCTACAATGAGCAGTTCTTC.

A note on this clonotype: At one end the junction does not follow the germline gene, possibly because of a read error. V usage is TRBV20-1 and J usage is TRBJ2-2; weak D call: TRBD2 (6 bases). The CDR3 extends over 16 amino acids. Germline V lookup: CDR1 DFQATT, CDR2 SNEGSKA (reference sequence). As DNA, the CDR3 is TGCTGTGCTAGCGCCCGCCACAAACTTTTCACCGGGGAGCTGTTTTTT. This codes for CCASARHKLFTGELFF.

This chain links TRBV7-8 with TRBJ2-5; the D gene is possibly TRBD1 (6 bases). V shed 3 bases and J shed 1 base, with 12 bases lying between them. The length of the CDR3 is 15 residues. Germline CDR1 SGHVS, CDR2 FQNEAQ. In DNA form, the CDR3 reads TGTGCCAGCAGCTTCTCAAGGGGGATCCAAGAGACCCAGTACTTC. Protein product: CASSFSRGIQETQYF.

The V call is TRBV7-9, the J call TRBJ1-2, with TRBD1 matching 8 bases. The CDR3 runs 15 residues. V shed 3 bases and J 1 base; nucleotides not matched to a gene: 4. CDR1 and CDR2 (germline): SEHNR, FQNEAQ (reference sequence). CDR3 DNA sequence: TGTGCCAGCAGCTTTACAGGGGGAATTAACTATGGCTACACCTTC. Its translation is CASSFTGGINYGYTF.

There are many counts of this clonotype. The chain employs TRBV5-1 and TRBJ2-2, with D unclear. V was clipped by 7 bases and J by 2 bases, with 15 bases between them. CDR1 and CDR2 (germline): SGHRS, YFSETQ. The length of the CDR3 is 15 residues. Written as DNA, the CDR3 is TGCGCCAGCCGATCCCCGGCATCAAACACCGGGGAGCTGTTTTTT. It yields the protein CASRSPASNTGELFF. Variable domain in full (rest from reference TRBV5-1 and TRBJ2-2): KAGVTQTPRYLIKTRGQQVTLSCSPISGHRSVSWYQQTPGQGLQFLFEYFSETQRNKGNFPGRFSGRQFSNSRSEMNVSTLELGDSALYLCASRSPASNTGELFFGEGSRLTVL.

This clonotype was seen repeatedly, ten times or more. The chain employs TRBV3-1 and TRBJ2-2, with 8 bases identical to TRBD2. The CDR3 consists of 18 residues. Losses at the gene ends were 0 bases for V and 7 bases for J; bases not matched to a gene: 13. From germline, CDR1 is LGHDT and CDR2 YNNKEL (reference sequence). This chain's CDR3 is CASSQDRSGSSMVGELFF. As DNA, the CDR3 is TGTGCCAGCAGCCAAGATAGGAGCGGGAGTTCAATGGTCGGGGAGCTGTTTTTT.

This clonotype was observed many times. The chain links TRBV20-1 to TRBJ2-7; 12 bases are a match to TRBD2. Germline V gives CDR1 DFQATT, CDR2 SNEGSKA (reference sequence). J lost 4 bases, V lost 3 bases, and 10 bases had no gene match. CDR3 size: 16 residues. The DNA of the CDR3 is TGCAGTGCTAGTGAACCCCGACTAGCGGGAGAGTACGAGCAGTACTTC. As protein: CSASEPRLAGEYEQYF.

This clonotype was detected ten times or more. The chain employs TRBV20-1 and TRBJ2-4; D unclear. The V end was cut by 6 bases, the J end by 2 bases, with 17 bases between. The CDR3 contains 15 residues. Germline V gives CDR1 DFQATT, CDR2 SNEGSKA (reference sequence). CDR3 nucleotides: TGCAGTGCCATTGGACGGAGCGCCTCCAAAAACATTCAGTACTTC. The encoded protein is CSAIGRSASKNIQYF.